This T cell receptor beta chain was captured by sequencing in a study of cytomegalovirus exposure and HLA in healthy donors. Study-wide context: Of all 370 or so donors who were genotyped, around 79% belonged to the Caucasian-associated ancestry cluster.

It was with 60 Vbeta and 13 Jbeta primers that the PCR ran. Only in-frame clones appear in the TCRdb table, and some are missing; sequencing was by immunoSEQ multiplex PCR. The profile shows nearly 110,000 clones, roughly 73% of them singletons. Germline CDR1 is ENHRY and CDR2 is SYGVKD. V gave up 6 bases and J gave up 0 bases, with 12 bases separating them. The CDR3 has 14 residues. Sequencing input: PBMCs. This sequence was found in a man aged 35 to 55 in good health and CMV-seronegative. The chain couples TRBV10-3 to TRBJ2-7; D is uncertain. The CDR3 reads CAIRETGSSYEQYF. The DNA for the CDR3 is TGTGCCATCAGGGAGACCGGTAGCTCCTACGAGCAGTACTTC.